A single sample gave rise to the 11 T cell receptor beta chains below, sequenced in a study of beta chain features in type 1 diabetes. Study-wide results and limits: TCRB CDR3s from Type 1 diabetes patients were moderately but significantly shorter in all four CD4+ subsets.

What these receptors recognize is not known. TCRB transcripts that were expressed got sequenced, as all of the isolated RNA had been reverse transcribed. The data were produced by immunoSEQ multiplex PCR, yet TCRdb's version contains in-frame clones alone and is incomplete. Among about 650,000 clones listed, around 12% were seen once. The sequenced sample consisted of naive CD4+ T cells from blood. The receptors were gathered from a man aged 30 to 45 with type 1 diabetes.

CDR3 nucleotides: TGCAGCGTGATGGTACTCAGCGACAATGAGCAGTTCTTC. This sequence encodes CSVMVLSDNEQFF. V gene TRBV29-1 combines with J gene TRBJ2-1; D gene unclear. The CDR3 is 13 residues long. Trimming pared 6 bases from V and 5 bases from J, leaving 14 bases between. Germline CDR1 is SQVTM and CDR2 is ANQGSEA.

V is TRBV2 and J is TRBJ2-5; either TRBD1 or TRBD2 may supply D (5 bases each). V was trimmed by 7 bases and J by 4 bases, leaving 13 bases between them. The CDR3 consists of 13 residues. Germline V gene sequence: CDR1 SNHLY, CDR2 FYNNEI. CDR3 region: CASNGGRAETQYF. CDR3 in DNA: TGTGCCAGCAATGGAGGCAGGGCAGAGACCCAGTACTTC.

The chain has TRBV11-2 and TRBJ1-6; possibly TRBD1 for D (5 bases). The length of the CDR3 is 15 residues. Germline values: CDR1 SGHAT, CDR2 FQNNGV. Trimming removed 2 bases from V and 8 bases from J, with 13 bases in between. In DNA, the CDR3 is TGTGCCAGCAGCTTATTAGGAGGGACCGATTCACCCCTCCACTTT. As protein: CASSLLGGTDSPLHF. Complete variable domain (other parts from reference TRBV11-2 and TRBJ1-6): EAGVAQSPRYKIIEKRQSVAFWCNPISGHATLYWYQQILGQGPKLLIQFQNNGVVDDSQLPKDRFSAERLKGVDSTLKIQPAKLEDSAVYLCASSLLGGTDSPLHFGNGTRLTVT.

This clone was seen a few times. In the same sample, other DNA sequences code for this CDR3. The rearrangement uses TRBV28 and TRBJ1-4; D ambiguous. CDR1 is MDHEN and CDR2 is SYDVKM in the germline V gene. This CDR3 is 11 amino acids long. Trimming removed 3 bases from V and 10 bases from J, with 6 bases in between. CDR3 region: CASSFRGKLFF. CDR3 DNA sequence: TGTGCCAGCAGTTTCCGGGGAAAACTGTTTTTT.

The table lists this clone with a few counts. Other DNA sequences in this sample translate to the same CDR3. The chain combines TRBV7-2 with TRBJ2-5; 10 nucleotides agree with TRBD2. The CDR3 has 15 amino acids. J gave up 4 bases and V 2 bases, and 4 bases lay outside the gene matches. Germline V lookup: CDR1 SGHTA, CDR2 FQGNSA. CDR3: CASSLSGGARETQYF. DNA of the CDR3: TGTGCCAGCAGCTTAAGCGGGGGGGCGCGAGAGACCCAGTACTTC.

This clone was seen a few times. The chain uses TRBV23-1 and TRBJ1-5; D unresolved. TRBV23-1 is annotated as an ORF whose role is uncertain. V shed 1 base and J shed 5 bases, with 9 bases lying between them. The CDR3 totals 14 residues. CDR3 bases: TGCGCCAGCAGTCAATTCATCGAGTATCAGCCCCAGCATTTT. This gives the protein CASSQFIEYQPQHF.

This clone was counted only a few times. This chain joins TRBV7-9 and TRBJ2-7; no firm D call. CDR1 is SEHNR, CDR2 FQNEAQ, per germline (reference sequence). This CDR3 has 13 amino acids. V lost 5 bases to trimming and J lost 5 bases, with 13 bases between them. CDR3 sequence (DNA): TGTGCCAGCAGCAGACCTAATGGTGACGAGCAGTACTTC. Translation: CASSRPNGDEQYF.

The chain couples TRBV5-4 to TRBJ2-2; D not certain. V was cut by 4 bases and J by 0 bases, with 10 bases left in between. The length of the CDR3 is 15 residues. Germline V gene lookup returns CDR1 SGHNT and CDR2 YYREEE (reference sequence). Written as DNA, the CDR3 is TGTGCCAGCAGCCCCTTCGGGCCGAACACCGGGGAGCTGTTTTTT. It codes for CASSPFGPNTGELFF.

V usage is TRBV6-5 and J usage is TRBJ1-4, with D perhaps matching TRBD1 (6 bases). V lost 5 bases to trimming and J lost 3 bases, with 13 bases between them. Germline values: CDR1 MNHEY, CDR2 SVGAGI. The CDR3 length is 15 residues. CDR3: CASSLQGYPNEKLFF. CDR3 bases: TGTGCCAGCAGTCTCCAGGGGTACCCTAATGAAAAACTGTTTTTT.

This clone was picked up a small number of times. The chain recombines TRBV7-3 with TRBJ2-3; D is ambiguous. The CDR3 runs to 14 residues. Trimming took 4 bases from V and 0 from J, leaving 8 bases between them. Per germline, CDR1 SGHTA and CDR2 FQGTGA. CDR3 loop: CASSSGHSTDTQYF. As DNA, the CDR3 is TGTGCCAGCAGCTCGGGCCATAGCACAGATACGCAGTATTTT.

This clone was counted only a few times. At the DNA level, this CDR3 is encoded by other sequences in the same sample as well. This chain uses TRBV18 with TRBJ1-5; no clear D. CDR3 length: 13 amino acids. CDR1 and CDR2 (germline): KGHSH, LQKENI. The V and J ends lost 3 bases and 1 base respectively, with 4 bases between them. CDR3 coding DNA: TGTGCCAGCTCACCGGGGAGCAATCAGCCCCAGCATTTT. Translation gives CASSPGSNQPQHF.